This note documents a single TCR beta chain sequence. Original handling: For nucleated cells, counts were estimated from reference gene primer amplification. Sequencing was performed with immunoSEQ multiplex PCR; in TCRdb, only in-frame clones are kept and a portion is missing. D and trimming were read from the DNA, whereas the V and J calls and clone size are those reported in that table. Altogether about 200,000 clones are present, around 86% being singletons, with the ten largest covering 7% to 10%. The sample belongs to a study of blood T cell repertoires in COVID-19. Across the whole study: Sites in the United States, Italy and Spain provided acute and convalescent COVID-19 samples. PBMCs, B-cell-depleted T cells, or T cells provided the cDNA or gDNA that made up the material.

This clonotype was sampled from a woman older than 75 with COVID-19, enrolled during active disease. Sequenced: peripheral blood.

The CDR3 protein is CASSLNSGEGATQYF. CDR3 DNA: TGTGCCAGCAGCCTAAATAGCGGGGAAGGAGCGACGCAGTATTTT. This chain links TRBV7-2 with TRBJ2-3; 8 nucleotides align to TRBD2. V gave up 5 bases and J gave up 9 bases; unmatched junction bases: 13. The CDR3 covers 15 residues. Per the germline V gene, CDR1 is SGHTA and CDR2 is FQGNSA.